A single sample is the source of the 26 T cell receptor beta chains below, sequenced in a study of cytomegalovirus exposure and HLA in healthy donors. The primer mix had 60 Vbeta and 13 Jbeta primers. TCRdb's table, derived via immunoSEQ multiplex PCR, lists solely in-frame clones and lacks some. The table lists 180,000 or so clones, more than 70% of them singletons. Source material: PBMCs. Receptors originate from a woman in her forties in good health and CMV-seropositive.

The J gene is TRBJ2-7, the V gene TRBV9; D not certain. This CDR3 contains 14 residues. CDR1 is SGDLS, CDR2 YYNGEE, per germline. Trimming cost V 0 bases and J 1 base, with 8 bases left between them. CDR3 protein: CASSVADWSYEQYF. The CDR3 nucleotides read TGTGCCAGCAGCGTAGCAGACTGGTCCTACGAGCAGTACTTC.

The chain recombines TRBV10-1 with TRBJ1-2; 8 bases are shared with TRBD1. This CDR3 is 15 amino acids long. The V gene end was trimmed by 6 bases and the J gene end by 6 bases; junction bases not matched to a gene: 12. Per the germline V gene, CDR1 is WNHNN and CDR2 is SYGVQD (reference sequence). CDR3 in amino acids: CASSQRKDRADGYTF. CDR3 nucleotides: TGCGCCAGCAGCCAAAGAAAGGACAGGGCGGATGGCTACACCTTC.

This sequence joins TRBV28 and TRBJ1-1; 7 bases line up with TRBD1. The junction had 9 bases not matched to a gene; V was cut back by 6 bases and J by 5 bases. Germline loops: CDR1 MDHEN, CDR2 SYDVKM. The CDR3 consists of 14 residues. The CDR3 sequence: CASRTSGGRTEAFF. The CDR3 DNA follows: TGTGCCAGCAGGACCTCAGGGGGGCGAACTGAAGCTTTCTTT.

The chain joins TRBV7-9 to TRBJ2-5; 7 nucleotides match TRBD1. The V gene's germline CDR1 is SEHNR and CDR2 FQNEAQ (reference sequence). J gave up 2 bases and V 5 bases, and 5 bases lay outside the gene matches. This CDR3 comprises 14 residues. The CDR3 loop reads CASSPPTGQETQYF. The CDR3 DNA is TGTGCCAGCAGCCCACCGACAGGGCAAGAGACCCAGTACTTC. The full variable domain, completed using reference TRBV7-9 and TRBJ2-5, is DTGVSQNPRHKITKRGQNVTFRCDPISEHNRLYWYRQTLGQGPEFLTYFQNEAQLEKSRLLSDRFSAERPKGSFSTLEIQRTEQGDSAMYLCASSPPTGQETQYFGPGTRLLVL.

Concerning this clone itself: At one boundary the junction diverges from the germline segment, which might be a read error. The chain is built from TRBV7-3 and TRBJ2-5, with D possibly being TRBD2 (6 bases). CDR1 is SGHTA, CDR2 FQGTGA, per germline. The CDR3 has 15 amino acids. The CDR3 region is CASSFSAGWEETRYF. The CDR3 DNA follows: TGTGCCAGCAGCTTCTCTGCGGGATGGGAAGAGACCCGGTACTTC.

The J gene is TRBJ1-6, the V gene TRBV19; 11 positions agree with TRBD1. Unmatched junction bases numbered 0, after V lost 8 bases and J lost 9 bases. The germline gives CDR1 LNHDA, CDR2 SQIVND (reference sequence). This CDR3 contains 12 residues. The CDR3 DNA reads TGTGCCAGTGGGACAGGGGGTTCACCCCTCCACTTT. As protein: CASGTGGSPLHF. Full variable domain (outside the CDR3, taken from reference TRBV19 and TRBJ1-6): DGGITQSPKYLFRKEGQNVTLSCEQNLNHDAMYWYRQDPGQGLRLIYYSQIVNDFQKGDIAEGYSVSREKKESFPLTVTSAQKNPTAFYLCASGTGGSPLHFGNGTRLTVT.

The rearrangement links TRBV5-1 to TRBJ2-3, with a weak D call TRBD2 (5 bases). V lost 4 bases and J 3 bases, leaving 15 bases between the germline ends. The CDR3 is 15 amino acids. Germline values: CDR1 SGHRS, CDR2 YFSETQ. DNA of the CDR3: TGCGCCAGCAGCCCCCGGGATTCCGGAACAGATACGCAGTATTTT. It translates to CASSPRDSGTDTQYF.

The V gene is TRBV19, the J gene TRBJ2-1; D may be TRBD1 (7 bases). CDR1 is LNHDA, CDR2 SQIVND, per germline (reference sequence). The V end lost 1 base, the J end lost 4 bases, and 17 bases lay between the germline ends. The length of the CDR3 is 17 residues. This chain's CDR3 is CASSIGRRGRGYNEQFF. The DNA for the CDR3 is TGTGCCAGTAGTATAGGAAGGAGGGGGCGAGGGTACAATGAGCAGTTCTTC.

V gene TRBV5-6 combines with J gene TRBJ2-7; D might be TRBD1 (6 bases). Germline loops: CDR1 SGHDT, CDR2 YYEEEE. Trimming left V 0 bases short and J 4 bases short, with 14 bases between. The CDR3 has 15 residues. CDR3 sequence reads: CASSLGAGEGYEQYF. In nucleotides, the CDR3 is TGTGCCAGCAGCTTGGGGGCAGGGGAAGGATACGAGCAGTACTTC.

This chain joins TRBV11-2 and TRBJ2-5, with a tentative D call TRBD2 (5 bases). In germline, CDR1 is SGHAT, CDR2 FQNNGV. The V end was cut by 1 base, the J end by 9 bases, with 6 bases between. The CDR3 length is 11 residues. CDR3 protein: CASSLAGAQYF. The CDR3 DNA follows: TGTGCCAGCAGCTTAGCCGGGGCCCAGTACTTC.

The chain couples TRBV13 to TRBJ2-2, with TRBD2 matching 11 bases. The CDR3 extends over 15 amino acids. CDR1 and CDR2 from the germline V gene are PRHDT and FYEKMQ (reference sequence). V shed 6 bases, J shed 4 bases, and the junction held 4 bases outside the gene matches. The CDR3 nucleotides read TGTGCCAGCAGACTAGCGGGAGTTTTCACCGGGGAGCTGTTTTTT. Its protein is CASRLAGVFTGELFF.

This rearrangement joins TRBV7-3 to TRBJ1-1; TRBD1 matches 7 bases. V lost 5 bases, J lost 3 bases, and 9 bases stayed unmatched. This CDR3 comprises 15 residues. Germline-derived CDR1 and CDR2 are SGHTA and FQGTGA. The CDR3 sequence: CASSPRDRLHTEAFF. DNA for the CDR3: TGTGCCAGCAGCCCGAGGGACAGACTCCACACTGAAGCTTTCTTT.

The CDR3 DNA reads TGCGCCAGCAGCTTGTACGGGACAGGGGGCTACCCCTACGAGCAGTACTTC. This gives the protein CASSLYGTGGYPYEQYF. The gene calls are TRBV5-1 and TRBJ2-7; 12 positions agree with TRBD1. Per germline, CDR1 SGHRS and CDR2 YFSETQ. The CDR3 spans 17 residues. V lost 1 base and J lost 2; bases outside the gene matches: 7.

The sample holds one count of this clone. The chain combines TRBV5-1 with TRBJ2-7; D uncertain. Trimming took 3 bases from V and 2 from J, leaving 6 bases between them. Germline values: CDR1 SGHRS, CDR2 YFSETQ. The CDR3 covers 12 residues. The CDR3 here is CASSSPTYEQYF. CDR3 DNA: TGCGCCAGCAGCTCACCTACCTACGAGCAGTACTTC.

This clone came up a few times. This rearrangement joins TRBV10-3 to TRBJ2-7, with D maybe TRBD2 (5 bases). The V end lost 9 bases, the J end lost 5 bases, and 23 bases lay between the germline ends. The CDR3 consists of 15 residues. Germline V CDR1 and CDR2: ENHRY, SYGVKD. The CDR3 loop is CAMSSPSSGRDEQYF. The CDR3 coding sequence is TGTGCCATGTCCTCCCCCTCGTCGGGGAGAGACGAGCAGTACTTC.

This clone showed up just a few times. The J gene is TRBJ1-2, the V gene TRBV6-5, with D possibly being TRBD1 (6 bases). The V gene's germline CDR1 is MNHEY and CDR2 SVGAGI. This CDR3 is built from 13 residues. V dropped 5 bases and J dropped 6 bases, with 13 bases sitting between them. The CDR3 region is CASSKGQGDGYTF. The CDR3 DNA reads as TGTGCCAGCAGTAAGGGACAAGGGGATGGCTACACCTTC.

Only a few counts were recorded for this clone. The J gene is TRBJ2-3, the V gene TRBV9, with 7 bases identical to TRBD1. With 0 bases clipped from V and 0 bases from J, the junction kept 10 bases outside the gene matches. Germline V gene data show CDR1 as SGDLS and CDR2 as YYNGEE. The CDR3 covers 18 residues. The CDR3 region is CASSVGRGQRTSTDTQYF. In DNA form, the CDR3 reads TGTGCCAGCAGCGTAGGCCGGGGACAGCGAACTAGCACAGATACGCAGTATTTT.

This chain links TRBV15 with TRBJ2-5; TRBD2 matches at 7 bases. The ends lost 1 base at V and 4 bases at J; junction bases unmatched: 15. From germline, CDR1 is LNHNV and CDR2 YYDKDF (reference sequence). This CDR3 is built from 18 residues. The CDR3 reads CATSRVGGAGRARETQYF. In DNA, the CDR3 is TGTGCCACCAGCAGAGTGGGAGGGGCTGGGAGGGCCAGAGAGACCCAGTACTTC.

The chain recombines TRBV27 with TRBJ1-1, with D perhaps TRBD1 (6 bases). The germline V gene has CDR1 MNHEY and CDR2 SMNVEV (reference sequence). The CDR3 is 13 amino acids. V dropped 8 bases and J dropped 8 bases, with 18 bases sitting between them. The CDR3 is CASGIRGRPEAFF. The CDR3 DNA sequence: TGTGCCAGCGGAATTAGGGGGAGACCGGAAGCTTTCTTT.

This clone was found once. CDR3 in amino acids: CASSTKGQGARIGELFF. The CDR3 DNA follows: TGTGCCAGCAGCACAAAAGGACAGGGGGCGCGGATCGGGGAGCTGTTTTTT. The chain uses TRBV5-4 and TRBJ2-2; TRBD1 aligns across 11 bases. V was clipped by 4 bases and J by 7 bases; unmatched bases: 12. CDR1 and CDR2 from the germline V gene are SGHNT and YYREEE (reference sequence). This CDR3 has 17 amino acids.

V is TRBV4-1 and J is TRBJ2-7; 7 bases map to TRBD1. Losses at the gene ends were 4 bases for V and 2 bases for J; bases not matched to a gene: 8. The CDR3 runs to 15 residues. CDR1 and CDR2 (germline): MGHRA, YSYEKL. DNA for the CDR3: TGCGCCAGCAGCCGAGGGACAGATAGGGCCTACGAGCAGTACTTC. Translation: CASSRGTDRAYEQYF.

The chain recombines TRBV7-2 with TRBJ2-7; 13 positions agree with TRBD2. V lost 1 base to trimming and J lost 3 bases; unmatched junction nucleotides: 3. The CDR3 consists of 16 residues. Looked up from germline, CDR1 is SGHTA and CDR2 is FQGNSA. This chain's CDR3 is CASSLVRLAGGYEQYF. The CDR3 nucleotides read TGTGCCAGCAGCTTAGTTAGACTAGCGGGAGGCTACGAGCAGTACTTC.

This chain connects TRBV9 to TRBJ2-6; D call uncertain. V lost 4 bases and J lost 0, with 14 bases in between. From germline, CDR1 is SGDLS and CDR2 YYNGEE. This CDR3 contains 17 residues. The CDR3 loop reads CASSPRWALSGANVLTF. CDR3 sequence (DNA): TGTGCCAGCAGCCCCCGTTGGGCACTCTCTGGGGCCAACGTCCTGACTTTC.

The chain is built from TRBV2 and TRBJ2-1; TRBD2 aligns across 7 bases. The trim removed 6 bases at V and 5 bases at J, leaving 10 bases unmatched. CDR3 size: 15 residues. Germline V gives CDR1 SNHLY, CDR2 FYNNEI. The CDR3 is CASRRGPSGDNEQFF. CDR3 in DNA: TGTGCCAGCAGGCGAGGGCCTAGCGGCGACAATGAGCAGTTCTTC.

The chain has TRBV11-2 and TRBJ2-2; D is unresolved. Per the germline V gene, CDR1 is SGHAT and CDR2 is FQNNGV. V lost 5 bases, J lost 3 bases, and 16 bases lay in between. The CDR3 is 16 residues long. CDR3 DNA sequence: TGTGCCAGCAGCCCCTCGGGTCCCCTGCACACCGGGGAGCTGTTTTTT. Translated, it gives CASSPSGPLHTGELFF.

This clone was picked up a small number of times. This rearrangement joins TRBV5-4 to TRBJ2-1, with 16 bases lining up with TRBD2. This CDR3 comprises 17 residues. The trim removed 3 bases at V and 4 bases at J, leaving 4 bases unmatched. Looked up from germline, CDR1 is SGHNT and CDR2 is YYREEE (reference sequence). This CDR3 reads CASSSGLAGGSYNEQFF. The CDR3 DNA sequence: TGTGCCAGCAGCTCGGGACTAGCGGGAGGGTCATACAATGAGCAGTTCTTC. Full variable domain (outside the CDR3, taken from reference TRBV5-4 and TRBJ2-1): ETGVTQSPTHLIKTRGQQVTLRCSSQSGHNTVSWYQQALGQGPQFIFQYYREEENGRGNFPPRFSGLQFPNYSSELNVNALELDDSALYLCASSSGLAGGSYNEQFFGPGTRLTVL.